This T cell receptor (beta chain) comes out of a study of blood T cell repertoires in COVID-19 (dated by TCRdb to about 2020). A note on the overall study: Collaborator samples came from the United States, Italy and Spain and covered acute and convalescent phases of COVID-19. The material from the prospective study consisted of cDNA or gDNA derived from T cells, B-cell-depleted T cells, or PBMCs. The dataset comprised deeply sampled blood TCRbeta repertoires from subjects exposed to, actively infected with, or recovered from COVID-19. The repertoires were made available in a free public database intended to serve as a resource for research on the immune response to SARS-CoV-2. Samples were obtained from the ongoing ImmuneRACE study (first 160 participants) and from about 1,300 subjects provided by 6 global collaborators. A de-identified subject ID, COVID-19 status, age in years and sex were almost always included in the sample metadata. HLA class I and class II types, where available, came from metadata supplied by the sample provider rather than from assay-based typing.

Study-level results and caveats: How much clinical and demographic metadata was included differed by source and by participant, and the metadata was provided uncurated.

The CDR3 measures 15 amino acids from cysteine to phenylalanine. Kept here is only the CDR3 DNA, which spans 45 bases and is read in frame from base 1. V is cut back by 5 bases and J by 3 bases, with 4 bases in the junction unmatched. CDR1 and CDR2, looked up from the germline V gene, are MDHEN and SYDVKM. Remarks on this clone: No cognate antigen has been identified for it. Per-nucleotide qualities are absent, and no much larger clonotype sits a single base away.

TCRbeta CDR3 regions were amplified from genomic DNA using the immunoSEQ Assay, a bias-controlled multiplex PCR. In the source study's methods: Within the assay, amplification of reference gene primers was used to estimate how many nucleated cells each sample contained. To quantify the absolute abundance of each unique TCRbeta CDR3 rearrangement, sequence reads were collapsed and filtered. Productive Simpson clonality was computed per sample as the square root of Simpson's diversity index over productive rearrangements. TCRdb carries this immuneACCESS record with in-frame sequences only. Its versions omit some clonotypes, under half of them owing to an unresolved V gene in the studies checked, with the rest unexplained. For V, J and clone size, that table is used; D and trimming come from the DNA. For this sample there are 60,000 to 70,000 clones; about 74% appear just once. Together, the top ten hold approximately 30% of the sample.

The collaborating institutions used their own protocols to collect whole blood in K2EDTA tubes. For TCRbeta analysis, collaborator samples were shipped as frozen whole blood, as isolated PBMCs, or as DNA extracted from either sample type. Sample: peripheral blood. The chain couples TRBV28 to TRBJ1-6; TRBD1 agrees with 7 junctional bases. This clonotype was sampled from a woman of 80 years or more with acute or convalescent COVID-19. The DNA is as follows: TGTGCCAGCAGTCCCAGACAGGGCTATAATTCACCCCTCCACTTT. It codes for CASSPRQGYNSPLHF.